This entry is about one T cell receptor beta chain. Its antigen is still unknown. Libraries were prepared by immunoSEQ multiplex PCR; TCRdb keeps only in-frame clonotypes and omits some of them. The table lists about 1 million clones, around 76% of them singletons. The data were obtained in a study of shared clonotypes between healthy human individuals. Study-level information: Plates per donor: three CD4 naive, three CD4 memory, two CD8 naive, one CD8 memory. Findings of the study overall: For naive CD4 cells, around 5% of clonotypes were shared across a handful of donors.

V gave up 4 bases and J gave up 10 bases; unmatched junction bases: 7. Germline lookup yields CDR1 SGDLS and CDR2 YYNGEE. The CDR3 consists of 14 residues. Specimen: memory CD4+ T cells sorted from blood. As to subset: CD45RA-negative fraction. This receptor was identified in a young man in good health. V gene TRBV9 combines with J gene TRBJ1-6, with 8 bases matching TRBD1. As DNA, the CDR3 is TGTGCCAGCAGCCTGACAGGGGAAGGATCACCCCTCCACTTT. As protein: CASSLTGEGSPLHF.